This passage covers 9 T cell receptor beta chains from one sample sequenced in a study of T cells in Graves' hyperthyroidism and ophthalmopathy. TCR beta CDR3 regions were amplified from RNA. Using the HTBI primer set, a first-round RT-PCR was run on the TCR CDR3. TCRdb reanalysed the multiplex PCR reads using MiXCR and keeps one entry per CDR3 protein. The sample lists fewer than 400,000 distinct CDR3 sequences, 16% occurring once. The specimen sequenced was blood. These receptors all stem from a man aged 25-45 years with Graves' hyperthyroidism.

This clonotype was observed many times. The genes are TRBV3-1 and TRBJ2-1; 7 bases align to TRBD1. CDR1 is LGHDT and CDR2 is YNNKEL in the germline V gene (reference sequence). The CDR3 loop spans 14 amino acids. J lost 7 bases, V lost 6 bases, and 9 bases had no gene match. The CDR3: CASSRRGLRNEQFF. The CDR3 DNA follows: TGTGCCAGCAGTCGCAGGGGGTTAAGGAATGAGCAGTTCTTC.

There are many counts of this clonotype. The J gene is TRBJ2-1, the V gene TRBV11-3, with 7 bases aligning to TRBD1. The CDR3 contains 16 residues. V lost 5 bases to trimming and J lost 0 bases; unmatched junction nucleotides: 7. CDR1 and CDR2 (germline): SGHNT, YENEEA. The CDR3: CASSRSRDSSYNEQFF. CDR3 DNA: TGTGCCAGCAGCCGTAGCCGGGACAGCTCCTACAATGAGCAGTTCTTC.

Ten or more counts support this clonotype. The genes are TRBV20-1 and TRBJ2-5; D may be TRBD1 or TRBD2 (6 bases each). Germline V lookup: CDR1 DFQATT, CDR2 SNEGSKA (reference sequence). The V gene lost 5 bases and the J gene lost 4 bases, with 23 bases spanning the gap. This CDR3 is built from 16 residues. CDR3 sequence (DNA): TGCAGTGCTGGACGGGGGCTTTCTAGCGTTGGAGAGACCCAGTACTTC. Translation gives CSAGRGLSSVGETQYF.

This chain connects TRBV7-9 to TRBJ2-1, with TRBD2 identical over 8 bases. The germline CDR1 and CDR2 sequences are SEHNR and FQNEAQ (reference sequence). This CDR3 contains 16 residues. With V trimmed by 4 bases and J by 0 bases, 5 bases remained unmatched. The CDR3 protein is CASSSGAGGSYNEQFF. The CDR3 DNA follows: TGTGCCAGCAGCTCAGGGGCGGGAGGCTCCTACAATGAGCAGTTCTTC.

The V gene is TRBV10-3, the J gene TRBJ2-3; D remains unclear. This CDR3 has 11 residues. Germline CDR1 and CDR2: ENHRY and SYGVKD. Between the trimmed V and J ends, which lost 3 bases and 6 bases, there was a span of 4 bases. In nucleotides, the CDR3 is TGTGCCATCAGTGATGAGGATACGCAGTATTTT. This translates into CAISDEDTQYF.

The CDR3 spells CAISAHSGLAGGHNEQFF. The CDR3, as DNA: TGTGCCATCAGTGCACACTCGGGACTAGCGGGAGGACACAATGAGCAGTTCTTC. J is TRBJ2-1 and V is TRBV10-3, with TRBD2 matching 15 bases. The V and J ends lost 4 bases and 5 bases, in that order; junction bases with no gene match: 9. The CDR3 is made up of 18 amino acids. In germline, CDR1 is ENHRY, CDR2 SYGVKD.

There are many counts of this clonotype. The chain recombines TRBV3-1 with TRBJ1-6; D not resolved. CDR1 is LGHDT, CDR2 YNNKEL, per germline (reference sequence). Between the trimmed V and J ends, which lost 2 bases and 12 bases, there was a span of 5 bases. This CDR3 is 11 amino acids long. The CDR3: CASSQSGPLHF. DNA of the CDR3: TGTGCCAGCAGCCAATCAGGACCCCTCCACTTT.

This clonotype was detected only a few times. The chain recombines TRBV6-2 or TRBV6-3 with TRBJ1-1; D unresolved. The CDR3 totals 12 residues. Germline CDR1 reads MNHEY; CDR2 reads SVGEGT. V was trimmed by 6 bases and J by 5 bases, leaving 10 bases between them. CDR3 sequence (DNA): TGTGCCAGCAGGCGAAGGGAGACTGAAGCTTTCTTT. Its protein product is CASRRRETEAFF.

This clonotype appeared a few times. The rearrangement links TRBV24-1 to TRBJ2-1; no clear D gene. Between the trimmed V and J ends, which lost 7 bases and 6 bases, there was a span of 12 bases. Germline assignment: CDR1 KGHDR and CDR2 SFDVKD. The CDR3 extends over 13 amino acids. DNA of the CDR3: TGTGCCACCAGATCTGGAGACGGCAATGAGCAGTTCTTC. Its translation: CATRSGDGNEQFF.